This TCR beta chain was captured in a study of CD8 T cells in Susac syndrome. Overall study results and limits: As the study acknowledged, the number of individuals in its TCR sequencing and HLA analysis was relatively small.

An amount of RNA that ranged from about 0.45 to 1 ug was reverse transcribed with random hexamers. Amplification of TCR beta CDR3 by immunoSEQ multiplex PCR spanned 54 Vbeta and 13 Jbeta. A single record per CDR3 protein comes from TCRdb applying MiXCR to the immunoSEQ multiplex PCR reads. The sample has roughly 140,000 distinct CDR3 sequences; about 94% are singletons. Germline CDR1 and CDR2: ENHRY and SYGVKD. CDR3 length: 13 residues. V was trimmed by 2 bases and J by 3 bases, leaving 5 bases between them. Notes on this clonotype: Its antigen is currently unknown.

Sequencing of TCR beta was undertaken in CD8+ and CD4+ T cells derived from blood. Under recently defined diagnostic criteria, the patients with Susac syndrome qualified as having definite or probable disease. The sequenced sample was CD4+ T cells from PBMCs. The V call is TRBV10-3, the J call TRBJ1-5; D ambiguous. The source is a human donor with Susac syndrome. CDR3 sequence (DNA): TGTGCCATCAGTGAGACGACCAATCAGCCCCAGCATTTT. Amino acid sequence: CAISETTNQPQHF.